The sequence of this TCR beta chain was determined in a study of regulatory T cells in long-lasting Graves disease. Relying on iRepertoire HTBI primers and Arm-PCR of CDR3 regions, the team built TCR beta libraries. TCRdb reanalysed the multiplex PCR reads using MiXCR and keeps one entry per CDR3 protein. The sample carries hundreds of thousands of distinct CDR3 sequences, around 15% recorded once. Trimming shortened V by 8 bases and J by 8 bases, and 21 bases separated the two germline ends. The CDR3 spans 14 residues. From germline, CDR1 is MNHEY and CDR2 SVGEGT. The time point here: newly diagnosed GD, antithyroid drugs for less than 3 months. The TCR library was prepared using RNA isolated from PBMCs. The sample was also reused in another study, on T cells in Graves' hyperthyroidism and ophthalmopathy.

The sample consisted of peripheral blood mononuclear cells (PBMCs), taken at new diagnosis, from a patient treated with antithyroid drugs. The sequence came from a woman aged 25 to 39 with Graves disease. V and J are TRBV6-2 or TRBV6-3 and TRBJ1-2; maybe TRBD1 (6 bases). CDR3 region: CASRRTARSGGYTF. Here the CDR3 DNA reads TGTGCCAGCCGCAGGACAGCGCGATCGGGAGGCTACACCTTC.